The 19 T cell receptor beta chains listed next were all sequenced from one sample in a study of cytomegalovirus exposure and HLA in healthy donors. The primer mix had 60 Vbeta and 13 Jbeta primers. Some clones are missing from TCRdb's copy, which holds only in-frame ones; the method was immunoSEQ multiplex PCR. The repertoire holds more than 45,000 clones, with about 80% as singletons. Specimen: PBMCs. These receptors all come from a man between 45 and 60 years old in good health and CMV-seronegative.

The chain combines TRBV5-1 with TRBJ2-5, with 7 bases lining up with TRBD1. The junction had 10 bases not matched to a gene; V was cut back by 3 bases and J by 2 bases. The CDR3 loop spans 16 amino acids. Germline CDR1 SGHRS, CDR2 YFSETQ. CDR3 sequence (DNA): TGCGCCAGCAGCTCGACGGGACAGACGATACAAGAGACCCAGTACTTC. Translation: CASSSTGQTIQETQYF. The whole variable domain, filled in from reference TRBV5-1 and TRBJ2-5, reads KAGVTQTPRYLIKTRGQQVTLSCSPISGHRSVSWYQQTPGQGLQFLFEYFSETQRNKGNFPGRFSGRQFSNSRSEMNVSTLELGDSALYLCASSSTGQTIQETQYFGPGTRLLVL.

The chain employs TRBV11-3 and TRBJ2-2; 10 bases map to TRBD1. V gave up 3 bases and J gave up 6 bases; unmatched junction bases: 7. This CDR3 has 16 residues. Germline V gene lookup returns CDR1 SGHNT and CDR2 YENEEA. The CDR3 nucleotides are TGTGCCAGCAGCTTGACAGGGGGCAAAGATTCCGGGGAGCTGTTTTTT. It translates to CASSLTGGKDSGELFF.

The gene calls are TRBV5-1 and TRBJ1-3; 9 nucleotides align to TRBD1. The germline V gene encodes CDR1 SGHRS and CDR2 YFSETQ. Trimming at V came to 4 bases and at J to 3 bases, leaving 2 bases not matched to a gene. The CDR3 loop spans 14 amino acids. The CDR3 bases are TGCGCCAGCAGCCAGGACAGGGGTGGAAACACCATATATTTT. Translation gives CASSQDRGGNTIYF. Full variable domain (rest looked up from reference TRBV5-1 and TRBJ1-3): KAGVTQTPRYLIKTRGQQVTLSCSPISGHRSVSWYQQTPGQGLQFLFEYFSETQRNKGNFPGRFSGRQFSNSRSEMNVSTLELGDSALYLCASSQDRGGNTIYFGEGSWLTVV.

The chain links TRBV12-5 to TRBJ2-7, with 8 bases matching TRBD2. V gave up 7 bases and J gave up 1 base; unmatched junction bases: 9. The CDR3 is made up of 15 amino acids. Germline CDR1 and CDR2: LGHNT and FRNRAP. CDR3 DNA sequence: TGTGCTAGTGCATTGGGCGGGGGGCGTTCCTACGAGCAGTACTTC. It specifies CASALGGGRSYEQYF.

The chain has TRBV7-7 and TRBJ2-5, with D unclear. The CDR3 sequence is 13 residues long. Germline V gene data show CDR1 as SSHAT and CDR2 as FNYEAQ (reference sequence). Trimming pared 1 base from V and 7 bases from J, leaving 10 bases between. The CDR3 reads CASSLGTFGTQYF. DNA of the CDR3: TGTGCCAGCAGCTTAGGTACTTTCGGGACCCAGTACTTC.

The V gene is TRBV7-3, the J gene TRBJ2-5, with D possibly being TRBD2 (5 bases). CDR1 SGHTA and CDR2 FQGTGA come from the germline V gene. This CDR3 is built from 13 residues. V was pared by 5 bases and J by 1 base, with 8 bases between. CDR3 in amino acids: CASSTRGQETQYF. DNA for the CDR3: TGTGCCAGCAGCACCCGGGGCCAAGAGACCCAGTACTTC. The full variable domain, completed using reference TRBV7-3 and TRBJ2-5, is GAGVSQTPSNKVTEKGKYVELRCDPISGHTALYWYRQSLGQGPEFLIYFQGTGAADDSGLPNDRFFAVRPEGSVSTLKIQRTERGDSAVYLCASSTRGQETQYFGPGTRLLVL.

This clone showed up just once. V is TRBV15 and J is TRBJ1-5, with D perhaps TRBD1 (6 bases). Germline V CDR1 and CDR2: LNHNV, YYDKDF (reference sequence). This CDR3 contains 14 residues. V lost 3 bases and J 5 bases, leaving 11 bases between the germline ends. The CDR3 DNA reads as TGTGCCACCAGCAGGGTACAGGGCTATCAGCCCCAGCATTTT. It is translated as CATSRVQGYQPQHF.

The V call is TRBV7-9, the J call TRBJ1-1; a weak D match, TRBD1 (5 bases). The germline CDR1 and CDR2 sequences are SEHNR and FQNEAQ (reference sequence). Trimming pared 11 bases from V and 1 base from J, leaving 17 bases between. The CDR3 spans 14 residues. CDR3 DNA sequence: TGTGCCGGTAGTCAGGGTGGAGCGAACACTGAAGCTTTCTTT. Translating it yields CAGSQGGANTEAFF.

This rearrangement joins TRBV13 to TRBJ2-1; a weak D match, TRBD2 (6 bases). The V end was cut by 2 bases, the J end by 10 bases, with 12 bases between. CDR3 length equals 13 residues. Germline values: CDR1 PRHDT, CDR2 FYEKMQ (reference sequence). This CDR3 reads CASSLLGGWEQFF. DNA for the CDR3: TGTGCCAGCAGCTTATTAGGAGGGTGGGAGCAGTTCTTC.

This sequence joins TRBV5-4 and TRBJ1-2; D gene uncertain. The V gene lost 0 bases and the J gene lost 5 bases, with 11 bases spanning the gap. The CDR3 consists of 14 residues. In germline, CDR1 is SGHNT, CDR2 YYREEE (reference sequence). The CDR3 region is CASSLERAEYGYTF. CDR3 nucleotides: TGTGCCAGCAGCTTGGAGCGTGCAGAGTATGGCTACACCTTC.

V usage is TRBV6-5 and J usage is TRBJ1-4; D gene uncertain. CDR3 length: 15 residues. The germline CDR1 and CDR2 sequences are MNHEY and SVGAGI. With 0 bases removed from V and 8 bases from J, the gap between germline ends came to 13 bases. The CDR3 region is CASSYSSARGEKLFF. The CDR3 region has the DNA TGTGCCAGCAGTTACTCGTCAGCCCGCGGGGAAAAACTGTTTTTT.

This chain links TRBV2 with TRBJ2-3; D possibly corresponds to TRBD1 (5 bases). The CDR3 runs to 15 residues. Per the germline V gene, CDR1 is SNHLY and CDR2 is FYNNEI. V was clipped by 9 bases and J by 2 bases, with 18 bases between them. The DNA for the CDR3 is TGTGCCAGTCCTAAAGGCAGGGTTTACACAGATACGCAGTATTTT. Its protein is CASPKGRVYTDTQYF. Variable domain in full (rest from reference TRBV2 and TRBJ2-3): EPEVTQTPSHQVTQMGQEVILRCVPISNHLYFYWYRQILGQKVEFLVSFYNNEISEKSEIFDDQFSVERPDGSNFTLKIRSTKLEDSAMYFCASPKGRVYTDTQYFGPGTRLTVL.

The sample holds a few counts of this clone. V usage is TRBV7-6 and J usage is TRBJ1-2, with 8 bases identical to TRBD1. V trimming: 6 bases; J trimming: 4 bases; junction bases outside the gene matches: 4. This CDR3 is 13 amino acids long. Germline-derived CDR1 and CDR2 are SGHVS and FNYEAQ. The CDR3 coding sequence is TGTGCCAGCAGTACCGGGACAGGCTATGGCTACACCTTC. This gives the protein CASSTGTGYGYTF.

The chain has TRBV7-9 and TRBJ1-1; D call uncertain. V was trimmed by 1 base and J by 4 bases, leaving 7 bases between them. The V gene's germline CDR1 is SEHNR and CDR2 FQNEAQ (reference sequence). This CDR3 spans 13 amino acids. CDR3 in amino acids: CASSLGSGTEAFF. The CDR3 DNA sequence: TGTGCCAGCAGCTTAGGTTCAGGCACTGAAGCTTTCTTT.

This rearrangement joins TRBV13 to TRBJ2-3; possibly TRBD2 for D (6 bases). CDR3 size: 16 residues. The germline V gene encodes CDR1 PRHDT and CDR2 FYEKMQ (reference sequence). V shed 5 bases and J shed 3 bases, with 18 bases lying between them. The CDR3 nucleotides are TGTGCCAGCAGCACCAGCGTAGCGGCTTTGACAGATACGCAGTATTTT. Protein sequence: CASSTSVAALTDTQYF. Variable domain in full (rest from reference TRBV13 and TRBJ2-3): AAGVIQSPRHLIKEKRETATLKCYPIPRHDTVYWYQQGPGQDPQFLISFYEKMQSDKGSIPDRFSAQQFSDYHSELNMSSLELGDSALYFCASSTSVAALTDTQYFGPGTRLTVL.

This clone occurred once. V is TRBV21-1 and J is TRBJ2-4; the table's D call of TRBD2 was not tested on the DNA. TRBV21-1 is termed a pseudogene. The CDR3 has 17 amino acids. The CDR3 bases are TGTGCCAGCAGCTCCTTGGGGGGGCCCCTAACCAAAAACATTCAGTACTTC. Translating it yields CASSSLGGPLTKNIQYF.

The rearrangement links TRBV5-3 to TRBJ2-5; TRBD1 matches 7 bases. The tail of the sequence fits TRBJ2-7 better, so the J call may be wrong. TRBV5-3 is designated an ORF whose function remains uncertain. The CDR3 has 14 residues. Here the CDR3 DNA reads TGTGCCAGAAGCTTGGGGGACAGAACATACGAGCAGTACTTC. Translating it yields CARSLGDRTYEQYF.

The CDR3 nucleotides are TGTGCCAGCAGTTCAATAGGTTTGGCTAGCGGGGGGTACGAGCAGTACTTC. Its translation is CASSSIGLASGGYEQYF. The chain uses TRBV27 and TRBJ2-7; 11 nucleotides line up with TRBD2. The CDR3 is 17 amino acids. Germline loops: CDR1 MNHEY, CDR2 SMNVEV (reference sequence). The junction had 12 bases not matched to a gene; V was cut back by 4 bases and J by 4 bases.

The V gene is TRBV4-1, the J gene TRBJ1-2; 7 bases are a match to TRBD1. This CDR3 contains 14 residues. V lost 1 base, J lost 4 bases, and 3 bases stayed unmatched. The germline V gene has CDR1 MGHRA and CDR2 YSYEKL. This CDR3 is CASSQVNRGYGYTF. CDR3 nucleotide sequence: TGCGCCAGCAGCCAAGTCAACAGGGGCTATGGCTACACCTTC.